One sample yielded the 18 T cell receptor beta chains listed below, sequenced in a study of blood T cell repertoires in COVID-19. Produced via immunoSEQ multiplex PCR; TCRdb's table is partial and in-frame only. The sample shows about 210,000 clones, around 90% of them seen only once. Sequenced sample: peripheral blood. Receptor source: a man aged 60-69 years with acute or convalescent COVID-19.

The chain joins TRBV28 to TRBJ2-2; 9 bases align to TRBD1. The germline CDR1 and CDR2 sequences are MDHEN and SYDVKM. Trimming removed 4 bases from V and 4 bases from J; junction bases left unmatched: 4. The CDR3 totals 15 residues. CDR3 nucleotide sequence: TGTGCCAGCAGTTGGGGACAGGGTGTCACCGGGGAGCTGTTTTTT. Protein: CASSWGQGVTGELFF.

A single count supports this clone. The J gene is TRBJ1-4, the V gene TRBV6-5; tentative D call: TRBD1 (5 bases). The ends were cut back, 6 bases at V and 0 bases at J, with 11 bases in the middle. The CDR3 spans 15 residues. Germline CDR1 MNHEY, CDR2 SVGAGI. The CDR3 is CASSRGTATNEKLFF. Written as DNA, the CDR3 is TGTGCCAGCAGCCGGGGGACTGCAACTAATGAAAAACTGTTTTTT.

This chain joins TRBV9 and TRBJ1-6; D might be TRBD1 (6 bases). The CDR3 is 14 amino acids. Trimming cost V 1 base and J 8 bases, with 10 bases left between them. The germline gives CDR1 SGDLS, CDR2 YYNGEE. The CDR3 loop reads CASSVTGWDSPLHF. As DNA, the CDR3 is TGTGCCAGCAGCGTAACAGGGTGGGATTCACCCCTCCACTTT.

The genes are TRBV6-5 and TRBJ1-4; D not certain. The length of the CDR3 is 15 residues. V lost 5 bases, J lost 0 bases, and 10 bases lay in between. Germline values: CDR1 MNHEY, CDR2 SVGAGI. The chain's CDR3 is CASSLNRATNEKLFF. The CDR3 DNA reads TGTGCCAGCAGTCTAAACCGGGCAACTAATGAAAAACTGTTTTTT.

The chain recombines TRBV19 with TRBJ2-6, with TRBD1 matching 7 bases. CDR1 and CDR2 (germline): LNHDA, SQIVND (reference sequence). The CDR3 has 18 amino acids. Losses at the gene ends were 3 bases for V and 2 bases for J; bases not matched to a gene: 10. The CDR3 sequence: CASSIGDRAWAGANVLTF. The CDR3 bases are TGTGCCAGTAGTATTGGCGACAGGGCGTGGGCTGGGGCCAACGTCCTGACTTTC.

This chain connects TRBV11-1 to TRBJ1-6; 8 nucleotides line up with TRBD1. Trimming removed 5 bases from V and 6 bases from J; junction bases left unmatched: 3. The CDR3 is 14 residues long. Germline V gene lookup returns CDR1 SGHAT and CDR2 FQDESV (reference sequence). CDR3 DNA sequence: TGTGCCAGCAGCACGGACAGGGTTAATTCACCCCTCCACTTT. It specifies CASSTDRVNSPLHF.

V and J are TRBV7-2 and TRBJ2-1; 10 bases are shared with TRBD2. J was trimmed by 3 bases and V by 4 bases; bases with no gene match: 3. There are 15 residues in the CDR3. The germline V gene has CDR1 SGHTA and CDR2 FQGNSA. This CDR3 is CASSSSGGGYNEQFF. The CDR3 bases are TGTGCCAGCAGCTCCAGCGGGGGGGGCTACAATGAGCAGTTCTTC. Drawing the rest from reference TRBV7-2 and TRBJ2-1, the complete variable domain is GAGVSQSPSNKVTEKGKDVELRCDPISGHTALYWYRQSLGQGLEFLIYFQGNSAPDKSGLPSDRFSAERTGGSVSTLTIQRTQQEDSAVYLCASSSSGGGYNEQFFGPGTRLTVL.

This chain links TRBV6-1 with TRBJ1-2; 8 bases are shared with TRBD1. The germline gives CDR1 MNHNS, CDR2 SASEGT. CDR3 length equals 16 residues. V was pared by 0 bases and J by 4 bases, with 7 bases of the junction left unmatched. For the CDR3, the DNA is TGTGCCAGCAGTGAAGCAGATAGGACAGGGATCTATGGCTACACCTTC. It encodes CASSEADRTGIYGYTF.

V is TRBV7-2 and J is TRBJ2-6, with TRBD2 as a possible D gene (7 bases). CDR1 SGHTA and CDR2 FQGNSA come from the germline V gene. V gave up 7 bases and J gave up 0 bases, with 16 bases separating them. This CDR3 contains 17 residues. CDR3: CASIPRGGGSGANVLTF. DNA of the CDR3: TGTGCCAGCATCCCACGGGGAGGGGGCTCTGGGGCCAACGTCCTGACTTTC.

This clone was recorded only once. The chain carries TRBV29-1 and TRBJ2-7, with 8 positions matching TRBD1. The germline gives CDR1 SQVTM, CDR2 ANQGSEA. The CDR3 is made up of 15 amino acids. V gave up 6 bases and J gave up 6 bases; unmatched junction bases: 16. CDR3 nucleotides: TGCAGCGTGAAACCGGACGGACAGGGTCCAGGCGAGCAGTACTTC. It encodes CSVKPDGQGPGEQYF.

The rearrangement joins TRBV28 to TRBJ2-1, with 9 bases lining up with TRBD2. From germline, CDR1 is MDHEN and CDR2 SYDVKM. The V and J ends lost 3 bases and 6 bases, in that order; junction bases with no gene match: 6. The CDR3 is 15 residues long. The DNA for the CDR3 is TGTGCCAGCAGTTTGGTAGCGGGGGACGTCAATGAGCAGTTCTTC. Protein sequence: CASSLVAGDVNEQFF.

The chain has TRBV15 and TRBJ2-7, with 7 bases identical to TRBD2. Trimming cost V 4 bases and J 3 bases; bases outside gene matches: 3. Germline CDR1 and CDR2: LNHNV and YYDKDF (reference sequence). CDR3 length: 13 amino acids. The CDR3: CATSIGGNYEQYF. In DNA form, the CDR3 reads TGTGCCACCAGCATCGGGGGGAACTACGAGCAGTACTTC.

The CDR3 spells CASSATGGNYGYTF. The CDR3 DNA reads as TGTGCCAGCAGCGCCACCGGGGGAAACTATGGCTACACCTTC. The chain is built from TRBV3-1 (or the pseudogene TRBV3-2) and TRBJ1-2, with D perhaps matching TRBD1 (5 bases). CDR1 is LGHDT and CDR2 is YNNKEL in the germline V gene (reference sequence). There are 14 residues in the CDR3. Trimming removed 5 bases from V and 2 bases from J, with 12 bases in between.

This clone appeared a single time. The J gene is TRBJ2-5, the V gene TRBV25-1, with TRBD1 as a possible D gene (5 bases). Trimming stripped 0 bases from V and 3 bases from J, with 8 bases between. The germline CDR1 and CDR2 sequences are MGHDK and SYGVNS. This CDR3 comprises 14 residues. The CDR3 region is CASSEYGREETQYF. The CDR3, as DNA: TGTGCCAGCAGTGAATATGGCAGGGAAGAGACCCAGTACTTC.

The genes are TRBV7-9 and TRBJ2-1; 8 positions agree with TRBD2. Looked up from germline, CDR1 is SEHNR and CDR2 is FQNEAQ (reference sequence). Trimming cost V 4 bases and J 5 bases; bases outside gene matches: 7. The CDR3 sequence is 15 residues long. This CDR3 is CASSSAAGEHNEQFF. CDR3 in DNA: TGTGCCAGCAGCTCTGCAGCGGGGGAGCACAATGAGCAGTTCTTC.

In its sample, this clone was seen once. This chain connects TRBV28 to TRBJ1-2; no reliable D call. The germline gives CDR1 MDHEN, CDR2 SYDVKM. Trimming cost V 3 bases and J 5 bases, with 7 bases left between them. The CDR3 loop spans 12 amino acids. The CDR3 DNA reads TGTGCCAGCAGTTTGAAACAGTATGGCTACACCTTC. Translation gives CASSLKQYGYTF.

CDR3 DNA sequence: TGTGCCAGCAGCTCACAGAGCCCAGATACGCAGTATTTT. Translation: CASSSQSPDTQYF. The chain recombines TRBV7-2 with TRBJ2-3, with D hard to call. Germline loops: CDR1 SGHTA, CDR2 FQGNSA. Trimming took off 4 bases at V and 4 bases at J, with 9 bases between the two ends. The CDR3 is made up of 13 amino acids.

CDR3 residues: CASSRRGGTGSDSNQPQHF. CDR3 DNA sequence: TGTGCCAGTAGTAGGCGGGGGGGGACCGGCTCGGATAGCAATCAGCCCCAGCATTTT. V and J are TRBV19 and TRBJ1-5, with D maybe TRBD1 (5 bases). CDR1 and CDR2 (germline): LNHDA, SQIVND (reference sequence). The V end lost 4 bases, the J end lost 0 bases, and 22 bases lay between the germline ends. CDR3 length: 19 amino acids. The full variable domain, in which reference TRBV19 and TRBJ1-5 provide the parts outside the CDR3, is DGGITQSPKYLFRKEGQNVTLSCEQNLNHDAMYWYRQDPGQGLRLIYYSQIVNDFQKGDIAEGYSVSREKKESFPLTVTSAQKNPTAFYLCASSRRGGTGSDSNQPQHFGDGTRLSIL.